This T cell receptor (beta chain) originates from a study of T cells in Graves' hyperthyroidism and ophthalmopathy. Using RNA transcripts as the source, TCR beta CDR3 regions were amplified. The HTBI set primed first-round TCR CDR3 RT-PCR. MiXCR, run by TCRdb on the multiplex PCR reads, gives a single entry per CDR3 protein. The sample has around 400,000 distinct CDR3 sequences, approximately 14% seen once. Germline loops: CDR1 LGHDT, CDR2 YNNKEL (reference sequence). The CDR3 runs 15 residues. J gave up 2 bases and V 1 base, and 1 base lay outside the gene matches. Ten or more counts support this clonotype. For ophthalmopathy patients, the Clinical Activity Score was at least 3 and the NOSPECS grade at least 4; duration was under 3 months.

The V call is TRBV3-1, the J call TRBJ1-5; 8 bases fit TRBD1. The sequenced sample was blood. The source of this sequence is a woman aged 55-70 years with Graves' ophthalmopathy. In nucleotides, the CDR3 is TGTGCCAGCAGCCAAGGGACAGGGCGCAATCAGCCCCAGCATTTT. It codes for CASSQGTGRNQPQHF. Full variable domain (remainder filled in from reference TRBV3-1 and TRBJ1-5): DTAVSQTPKYLVTQMGNDKSIKCEQNLGHDTMYWYKQDSKKFLKIMFSYNNKELIINETVPNRFSPKSPDKAHLNLHINSLELGDSAVYFCASSQGTGRNQPQHFGDGTRLSIL.